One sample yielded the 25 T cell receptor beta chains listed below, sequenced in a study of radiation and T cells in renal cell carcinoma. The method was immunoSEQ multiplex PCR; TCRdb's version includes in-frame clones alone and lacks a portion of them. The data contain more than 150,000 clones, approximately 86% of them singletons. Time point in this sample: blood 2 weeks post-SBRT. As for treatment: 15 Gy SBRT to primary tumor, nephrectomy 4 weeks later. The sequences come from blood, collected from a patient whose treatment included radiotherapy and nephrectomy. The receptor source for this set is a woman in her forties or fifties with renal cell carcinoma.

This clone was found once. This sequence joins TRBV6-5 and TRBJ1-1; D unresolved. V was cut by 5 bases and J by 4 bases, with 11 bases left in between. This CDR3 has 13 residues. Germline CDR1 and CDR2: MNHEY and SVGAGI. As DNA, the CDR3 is TGTGCCAGCAGTCGATTACTGATCACTGAAGCTTTCTTT. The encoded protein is CASSRLLITEAFF.

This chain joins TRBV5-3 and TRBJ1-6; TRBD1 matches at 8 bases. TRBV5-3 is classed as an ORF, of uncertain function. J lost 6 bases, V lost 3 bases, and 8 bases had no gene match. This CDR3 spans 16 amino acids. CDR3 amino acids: CARSSGTGPRNSPLHF. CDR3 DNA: TGTGCCAGAAGCTCCGGGACAGGTCCTCGTAATTCACCCCTCCACTTT.

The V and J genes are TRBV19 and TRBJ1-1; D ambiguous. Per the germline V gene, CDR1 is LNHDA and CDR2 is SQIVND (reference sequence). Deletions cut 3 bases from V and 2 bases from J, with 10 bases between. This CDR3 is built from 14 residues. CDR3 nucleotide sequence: TGTGCCAGTAGTATGGGTAAAATTAACACTGAAGCTTTCTTT. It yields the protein CASSMGKINTEAFF.

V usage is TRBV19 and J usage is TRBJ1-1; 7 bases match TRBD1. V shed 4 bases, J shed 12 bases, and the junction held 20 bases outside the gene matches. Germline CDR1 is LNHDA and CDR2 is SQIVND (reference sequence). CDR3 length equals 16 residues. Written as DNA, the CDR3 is TGTGCCAGTAGTACCGACAGGGAGTCAATTTCTAGAACTCCTTTCTTT. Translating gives CASSTDRESISRTPFF.

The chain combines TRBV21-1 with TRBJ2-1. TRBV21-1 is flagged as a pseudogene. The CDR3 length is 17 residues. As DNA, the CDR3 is TGTGCCAGCAGCAAAGGCCGCTGTTGTAGTGCTGGGAATGAGCAGTTCTTC. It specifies CASSKGRCCSAGNEQFF.

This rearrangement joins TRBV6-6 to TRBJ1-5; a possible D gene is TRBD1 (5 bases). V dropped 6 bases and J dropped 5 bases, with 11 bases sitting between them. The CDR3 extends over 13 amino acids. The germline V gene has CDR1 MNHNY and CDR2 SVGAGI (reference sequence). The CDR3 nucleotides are TGTGCCAGCAGGGCAGGGCTCGATCAGCCCCAGCATTTT. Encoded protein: CASRAGLDQPQHF.

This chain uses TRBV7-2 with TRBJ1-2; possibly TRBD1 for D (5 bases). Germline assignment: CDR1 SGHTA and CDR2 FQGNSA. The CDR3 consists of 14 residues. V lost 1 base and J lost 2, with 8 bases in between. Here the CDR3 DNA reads TGTGCCAGCAGCTTAGGGGGGGAAAACTATGGCTACACCTTC. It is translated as CASSLGGENYGYTF. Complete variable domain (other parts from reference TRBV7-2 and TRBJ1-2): GAGVSQSPSNKVTEKGKDVELRCDPISGHTALYWYRQSLGQGLEFLIYFQGNSAPDKSGLPSDRFSAERTGGSVSTLTIQRTQQEDSAVYLCASSLGGENYGYTFGSGTRLTVV.

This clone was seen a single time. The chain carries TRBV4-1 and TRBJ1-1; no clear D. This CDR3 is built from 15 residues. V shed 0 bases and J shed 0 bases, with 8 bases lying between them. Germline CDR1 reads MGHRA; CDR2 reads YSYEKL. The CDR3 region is CASSQEPEVNTEAFF. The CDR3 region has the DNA TGCGCCAGCAGCCAAGAGCCAGAAGTGAACACTGAAGCTTTCTTT.

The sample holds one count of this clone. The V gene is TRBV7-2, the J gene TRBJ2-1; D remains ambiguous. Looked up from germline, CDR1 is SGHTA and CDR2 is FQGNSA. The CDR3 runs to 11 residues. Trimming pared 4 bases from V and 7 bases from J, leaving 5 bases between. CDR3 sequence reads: CASSYFNEQFF. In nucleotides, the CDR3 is TGTGCCAGCAGCTATTTTAATGAGCAGTTCTTC.

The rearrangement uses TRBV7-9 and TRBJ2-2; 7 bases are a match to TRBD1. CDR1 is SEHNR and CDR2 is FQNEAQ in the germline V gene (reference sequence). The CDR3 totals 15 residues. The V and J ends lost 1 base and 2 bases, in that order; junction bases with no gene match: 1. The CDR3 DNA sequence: TGTGCCAGCAGCTTAGACAGGGGTAACACCGGGGAGCTGTTTTTT. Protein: CASSLDRGNTGELFF.

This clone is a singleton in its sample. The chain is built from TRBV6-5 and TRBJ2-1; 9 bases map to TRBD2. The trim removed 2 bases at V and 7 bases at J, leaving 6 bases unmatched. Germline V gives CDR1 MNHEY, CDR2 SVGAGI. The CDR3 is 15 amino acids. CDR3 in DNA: TGTGCCAGCAGTTACAGGCGGGGGGGGCGGAATGAGCAGTTCTTC. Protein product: CASSYRRGGRNEQFF.

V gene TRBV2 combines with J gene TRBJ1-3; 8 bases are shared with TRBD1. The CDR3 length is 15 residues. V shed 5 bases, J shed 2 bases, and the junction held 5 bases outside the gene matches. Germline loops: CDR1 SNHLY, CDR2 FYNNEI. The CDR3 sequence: CASSLQGVAGNTIYF. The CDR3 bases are TGTGCCAGCAGTTTACAGGGGGTCGCTGGAAACACCATATATTTT.

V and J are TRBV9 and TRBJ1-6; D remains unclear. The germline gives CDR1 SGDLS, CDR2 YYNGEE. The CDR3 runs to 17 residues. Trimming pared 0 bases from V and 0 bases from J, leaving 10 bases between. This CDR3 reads CASSVGSIRSYNSPLHF. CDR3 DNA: TGTGCCAGCAGCGTAGGGTCAATCCGCTCCTATAATTCACCCCTCCACTTT. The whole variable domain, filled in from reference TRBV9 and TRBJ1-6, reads DSGVTQTPKHLITATGQRVTLRCSPRSGDLSVYWYQQSLDQGLQFLIQYYNGEERAKGNILERFSAQQFPDLHSELNLSSLELGDSALYFCASSVGSIRSYNSPLHFGNGTRLTVT.

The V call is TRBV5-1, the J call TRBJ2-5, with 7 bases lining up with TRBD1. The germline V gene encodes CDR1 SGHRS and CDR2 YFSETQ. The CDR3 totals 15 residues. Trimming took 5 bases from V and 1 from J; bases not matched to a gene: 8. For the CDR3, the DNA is TGCGCCAGCAGTCCTCTGGCAGGGGGCCAAGAGACCCAGTACTTC. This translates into CASSPLAGGQETQYF.

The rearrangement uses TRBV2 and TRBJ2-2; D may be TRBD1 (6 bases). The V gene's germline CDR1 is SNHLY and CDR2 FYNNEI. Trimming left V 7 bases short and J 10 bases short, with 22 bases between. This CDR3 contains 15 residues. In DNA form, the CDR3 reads TGTGCCAGCATGTTAGGGACCGGGACACGGATGGAGCTGTTTTTT. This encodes CASMLGTGTRMELFF.

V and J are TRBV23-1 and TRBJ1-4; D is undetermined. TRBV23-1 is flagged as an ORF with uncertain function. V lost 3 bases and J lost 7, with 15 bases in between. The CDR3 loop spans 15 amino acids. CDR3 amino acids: CASSQSQPFGEKLFF. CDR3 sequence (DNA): TGCGCCAGCAGTCAGTCACAGCCTTTTGGTGAAAAACTGTTTTTT.

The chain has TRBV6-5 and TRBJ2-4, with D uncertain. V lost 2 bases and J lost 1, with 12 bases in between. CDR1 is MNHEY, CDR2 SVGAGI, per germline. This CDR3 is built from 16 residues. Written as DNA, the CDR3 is TGTGCCAGCAGTTACAGTGTGTACGCGGCCAAAAACATTCAGTACTTC. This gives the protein CASSYSVYAAKNIQYF.

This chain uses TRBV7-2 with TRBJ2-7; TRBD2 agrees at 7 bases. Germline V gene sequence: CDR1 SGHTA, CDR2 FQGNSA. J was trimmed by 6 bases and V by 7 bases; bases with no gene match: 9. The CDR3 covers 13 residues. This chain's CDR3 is CASTAGGVGEQYF. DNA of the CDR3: TGTGCCAGCACCGCTGGGGGGGTTGGCGAGCAGTACTTC.

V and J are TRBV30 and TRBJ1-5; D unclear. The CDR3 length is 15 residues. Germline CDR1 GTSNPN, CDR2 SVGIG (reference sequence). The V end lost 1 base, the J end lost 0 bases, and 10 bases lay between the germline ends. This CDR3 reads CAWSAGFNSNQPQHF. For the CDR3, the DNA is TGTGCCTGGAGTGCGGGTTTTAATAGCAATCAGCCCCAGCATTTT.

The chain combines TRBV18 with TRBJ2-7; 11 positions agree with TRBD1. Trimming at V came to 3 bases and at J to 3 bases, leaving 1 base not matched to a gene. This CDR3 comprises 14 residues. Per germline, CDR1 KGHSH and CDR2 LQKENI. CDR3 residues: CASSPGTGGYEQYF. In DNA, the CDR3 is TGTGCCAGCTCACCGGGGACAGGGGGCTACGAGCAGTACTTC.

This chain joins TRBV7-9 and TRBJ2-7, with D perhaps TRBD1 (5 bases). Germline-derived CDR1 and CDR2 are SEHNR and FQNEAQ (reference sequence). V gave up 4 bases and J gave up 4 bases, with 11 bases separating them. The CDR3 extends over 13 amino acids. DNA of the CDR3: TGTGCCAGCAGCTCCCCCGACAGTTACGAGCAGTACTTC. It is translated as CASSSPDSYEQYF.

CDR3 DNA: TGTGCCAGCAGGCCCCTGACTAGCGGTGACTACGAGCAGTACTTC. Its protein product is CASRPLTSGDYEQYF. The chain joins TRBV6-5 to TRBJ2-7; 9 bases are a match to TRBD2. The CDR3 is made up of 15 amino acids. The V gene end was trimmed by 6 bases and the J gene end by 3 bases; junction bases not matched to a gene: 9. Germline assignment: CDR1 MNHEY and CDR2 SVGAGI.

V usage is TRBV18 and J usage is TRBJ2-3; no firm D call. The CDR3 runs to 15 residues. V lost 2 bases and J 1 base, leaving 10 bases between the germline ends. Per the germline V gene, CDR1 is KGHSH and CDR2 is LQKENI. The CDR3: CASSPSILGTDTQYF. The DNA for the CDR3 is TGTGCCAGCTCACCATCGATCCTCGGCACAGATACGCAGTATTTT.

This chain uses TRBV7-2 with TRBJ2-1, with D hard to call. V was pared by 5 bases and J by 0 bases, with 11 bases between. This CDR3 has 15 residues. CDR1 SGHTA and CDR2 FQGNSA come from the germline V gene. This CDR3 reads CASSQTFSSYNEQFF. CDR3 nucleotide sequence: TGTGCCAGCAGCCAAACATTTAGCTCCTACAATGAGCAGTTCTTC.

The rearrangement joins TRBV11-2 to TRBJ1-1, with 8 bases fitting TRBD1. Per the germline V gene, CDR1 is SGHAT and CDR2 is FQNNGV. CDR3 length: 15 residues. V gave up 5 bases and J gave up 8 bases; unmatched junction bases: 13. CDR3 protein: CASSPTGIGTGEAFF. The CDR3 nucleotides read TGTGCCAGCAGCCCCACAGGAATAGGGACAGGAGAAGCTTTCTTT.